This record concerns one T cell receptor (beta chain) sequence. At one end, the junction sequence differs from germline, possibly due to a read error. Read sequence stops 3 residues before the CDR3 end, and the germline J gene provides the missing end. The same CDR3 also results from other DNA sequences found in this sample. The repertoire was sequenced with immunoSEQ multiplex PCR; TCRdb's copy has only in-frame clones and lacks some. The sample table includes roughly 23,000 clones. This CDR3 is 15 amino acids long. Germline V gene lookup returns CDR1 SGHRS and CDR2 YFSETQ. The entry originates in a study of T cells in women clearing cervical HPV infection.

The specimen sequenced was blood buffy coat. The clonotype comes from a woman between 18 and 70 years old with a cervical HPV16 infection that either progressed to CIN3+ or cleared (not recorded which). The chain combines TRBV5-1 with TRBJ1-3; 8 nucleotides align to TRBD1. CDR3 DNA (partial): TGCGCCAGCAGCGCACCGACAGGGGCTGGAAACACA. Translated: CASSAPTGAGNT. In full, the CDR3 is CASSAPTGAGNTIYF.